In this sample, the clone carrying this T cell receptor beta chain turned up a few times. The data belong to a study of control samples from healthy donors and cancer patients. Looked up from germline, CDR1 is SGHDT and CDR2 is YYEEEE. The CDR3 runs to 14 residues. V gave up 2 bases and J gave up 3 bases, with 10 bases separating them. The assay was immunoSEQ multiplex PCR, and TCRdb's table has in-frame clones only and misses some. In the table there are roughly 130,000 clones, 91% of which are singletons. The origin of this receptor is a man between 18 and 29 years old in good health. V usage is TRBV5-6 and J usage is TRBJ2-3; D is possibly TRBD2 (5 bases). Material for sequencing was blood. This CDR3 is CASSFPAETDTQYF. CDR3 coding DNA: TGTGCCAGCAGCTTCCCAGCGGAGACAGATACGCAGTATTTT.